This T cell receptor (beta chain) was profiled in a study of cytomegalovirus exposure and HLA in healthy donors. Study conclusions and caveats: There were a few CMV-associated chains whose specificity for CMV antigens was confirmed in vitro.

CDR1 and CDR2 (germline): SGHRS, YFSETQ. Trimming left V 0 bases short and J 3 bases short, with 9 bases between. The CDR3 length is 15 residues. Both 60 Vbeta primers and 13 Jbeta primers went into the PCR. In the study's own analysis: Unique TCR beta chains numbered approximately 80 million in a later analysis, with around 10 million shared. Method: immunoSEQ multiplex PCR; TCRdb's copy keeps in-frame clones and lacks some. The V and J calls and clone size were taken over from that table, and D and trimming were inferred from the DNA. The table includes 97,000 or so clones, around 68% detected once. Remarks on this clone: Antigen unknown.

Material: PBMCs. The sequence was collected from a man aged 45 to 65 in good health and CMV-seronegative. This sequence joins TRBV5-1 and TRBJ1-4; no definite D call. The CDR3 nucleotides are TGCGCCAGCAGCTTGGGGTCAGGTGCTAATGAAAAACTGTTTTTT. It translates to CASSLGSGANEKLFF.